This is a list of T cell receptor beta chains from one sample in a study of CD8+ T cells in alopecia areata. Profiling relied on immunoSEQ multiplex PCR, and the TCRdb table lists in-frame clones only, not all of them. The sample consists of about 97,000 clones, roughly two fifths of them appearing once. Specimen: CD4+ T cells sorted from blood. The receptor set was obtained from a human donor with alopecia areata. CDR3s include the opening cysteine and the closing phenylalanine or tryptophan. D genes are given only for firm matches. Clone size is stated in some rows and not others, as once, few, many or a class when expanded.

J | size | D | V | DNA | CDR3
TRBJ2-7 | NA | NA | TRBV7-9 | TGTGCCAGCAGCTCAGATTGGACCGCCCCTTCTTACGAGCAGTACTTC | CASSSDWTAPSYEQYF
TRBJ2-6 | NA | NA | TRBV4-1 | TGCGCCAGCAGCCAAGTTGGGCTCAGATCTGGGGCCAACGTCCTGACTTTC | CASSQVGLRSGANVLTF
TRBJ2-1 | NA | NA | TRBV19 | TGTGCCAGTAGGGGGACGGGTTACAATGAGCAGTTCTTC | CASRGTGYNEQFF
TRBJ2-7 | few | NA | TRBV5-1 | TGCGCCAGCAGCTTTGATGGACCTCCCTCCTACGAGCAGTACTTC | CASSFDGPPSYEQYF
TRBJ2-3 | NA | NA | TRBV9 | TGTGCCAGCAGCGTAGCCGGGGGTAATAGCGGACTCACAGATACGCAGTATTTT | CASSVAGGNSGLTDTQYF
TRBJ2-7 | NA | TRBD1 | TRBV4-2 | TGTGCCAGCAGCCAAGATTTAAGGGGGCCTGGGGACGAGCAGTACTTC | CASSQDLRGPGDEQYF
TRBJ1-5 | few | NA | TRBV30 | TGTGCCTGGAGTGTACAACTATCCGGCAAGGAGCCCCAGCATTTT | CAWSVQLSGKEPQHF
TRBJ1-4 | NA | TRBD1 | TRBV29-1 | TGCAGCGTGAGACAGGGAGGAGGTGAAAAACTGTTTTTT | CSVRQGGGEKLFF
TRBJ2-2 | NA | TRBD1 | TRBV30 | TGTGCCTTCACAGGGGCGAACACCGGGGAGCTGTTTTTT | CAFTGANTGELFF
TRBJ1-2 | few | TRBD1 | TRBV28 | TGTGCCAGCAGTCGTGGGACAGGGGGCGCCCATGGCTACACCTTC | CASSRGTGGAHGYTF
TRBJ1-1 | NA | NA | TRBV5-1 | TGCGCCAGCAGCTTGGGACTGATGAACACTGAAGCTTTCTTT | CASSLGLMNTEAFF
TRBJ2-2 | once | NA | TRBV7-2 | TGTGCCAGCAGCCCTCTTCGGATGAGTGCGGGGGAGCTGTTTTTT | CASSPLRMSAGELFF
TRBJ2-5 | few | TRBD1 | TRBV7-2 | TGTGCCAGCAGCTTAACAGGGGTCGGAGCAGAGACCCAGTACTTC | CASSLTGVGAETQYF
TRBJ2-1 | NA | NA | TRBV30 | TGTGCCCTGGGGTACAATGAGCAGTTCTTC | CALGYNEQFF
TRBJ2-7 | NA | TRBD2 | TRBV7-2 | TGTGCCAGCAGCTTAAGTCCACTAGCGGGGACCTACGAGCAGTACTTC | CASSLSPLAGTYEQYF
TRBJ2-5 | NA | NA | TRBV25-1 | TGTGCCAGCAGTGCATCCAGGGGTTTAGAGACCCAGTACTTC | CASSASRGLETQYF
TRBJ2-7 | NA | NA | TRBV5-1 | TGCGCCAGCAGCTTGGGAAGGGTGGGCTACGAGCAGTACTTC | CASSLGRVGYEQYF
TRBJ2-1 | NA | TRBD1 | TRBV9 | TGTGCCAGCAGCTCCACGACCGGGACAGGGAAAAATGAGCAGTTCTTC | CASSSTTGTGKNEQFF
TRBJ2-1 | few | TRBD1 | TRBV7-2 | TGTGCCAGCAGGACTCAAGGGGGCCTATACAATGAGCAGTTCTTC | CASRTQGGLYNEQFF
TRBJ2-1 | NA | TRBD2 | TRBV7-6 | TGTGCCAGCAGCCACGGGGGGGCCTTTTACAATGAGCAGTTCTTC | CASSHGGAFYNEQFF
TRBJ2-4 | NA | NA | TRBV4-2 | TGTGCCAGCAGCCAAGATGACTCTCGGACCTCAGCCAAAAACATTCAGTACTTC | CASSQDDSRTSAKNIQYF
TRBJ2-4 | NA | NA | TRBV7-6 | TGTGCCAGCAGCTCCAATAACATTCAGTACTTC | CASSSNNIQYF
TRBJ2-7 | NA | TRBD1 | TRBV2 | TGTGCCAGCAGTGTGACAGGGTCTGTATCCGAGCAGTACTTC | CASSVTGSVSEQYF
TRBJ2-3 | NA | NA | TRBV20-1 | TGCAGTGACGTACAGGAGAATACGCAGTATTTT | CSDVQENTQYF
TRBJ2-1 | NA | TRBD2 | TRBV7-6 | TGTGCCAGCAGCTTACCCCGGACTAGCGGGGGGGTTGGCAATGAGCAGTTCTTC | CASSLPRTSGGVGNEQFF
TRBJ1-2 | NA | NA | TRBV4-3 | TGCGCCAGCAGCTTAATTGGCGGGAGATCTAACTATGGCTACACCTTC | CASSLIGGRSNYGYTF
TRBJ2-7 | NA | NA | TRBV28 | TGTGCCAGCAGTTTCAGGGACACCCCCTACGAGCAGTACTTC | CASSFRDTPYEQYF
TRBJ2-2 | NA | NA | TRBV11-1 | TGTGCCAGCAGCTTATCTAGCTCCGGGGAGCTGTTTTTT | CASSLSSSGELFF
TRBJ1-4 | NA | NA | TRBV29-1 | TGCAGCGTTGTGGGTCCCATAGGAGAAAATGAAAAACTGTTTTTT | CSVVGPIGENEKLFF
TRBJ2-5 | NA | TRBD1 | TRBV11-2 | TGTGCCAGCAGCCCGATCGGGACAGTTCAAGAGACCCAGTACTTC | CASSPIGTVQETQYF
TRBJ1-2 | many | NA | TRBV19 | TGTGCCACGGGCATCGGGGTGGGTGGCTACACCTTC | CATGIGVGGYTF
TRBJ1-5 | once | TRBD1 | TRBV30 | TGTGCCTGGAACAGGGGAGACAATCAGCCCCAGCATTTT | CAWNRGDNQPQHF
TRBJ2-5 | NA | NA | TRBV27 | TGTGCCAGCAGTTCGGGTTGGGAAGAGACCCAGTACTTC | CASSSGWEETQYF
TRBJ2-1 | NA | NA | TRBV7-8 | TGTGCCAGCAGCTTAAGCGTGTTGGGTGAGCAGTTCTTC | CASSLSVLGEQFF
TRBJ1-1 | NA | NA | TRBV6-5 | TGTGCCACCAAGGAACGCACTGAAGCTTTCTTT | CATKERTEAFF
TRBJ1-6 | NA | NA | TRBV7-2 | TGTGCCAGCAGCTTAGTTCCCGAGAATTCACCCCTCCACTTT | CASSLVPENSPLHF
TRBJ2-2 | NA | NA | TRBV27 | TGTGCCAGCAGTTTAAGCCAGACCGGGGAGCTGTTTTTT | CASSLSQTGELFF
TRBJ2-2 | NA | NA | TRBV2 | TGTGCCTACCGAGGGAGGGGGGACACCGGGGAGCTGTTTTTT | CAYRGRGDTGELFF
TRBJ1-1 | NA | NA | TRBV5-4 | TGTGCCAGCAGCAGACAGACGGTGAACACTGAAGCTTTCTTT | CASSRQTVNTEAFF
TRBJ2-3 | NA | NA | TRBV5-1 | TGCGCCAGCAGCTTGGACAATTTGAGCACAGATACGCAGTATTTT | CASSLDNLSTDTQYF
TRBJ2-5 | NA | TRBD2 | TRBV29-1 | TGCAGCGTTGTAGGAGCGGGAGGGGAGACCCAGTACTTC | CSVVGAGGETQYF
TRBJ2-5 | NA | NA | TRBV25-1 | TGTGCCAGCAGTGCCACGGGCTGGACCCAGTACTTC | CASSATGWTQYF
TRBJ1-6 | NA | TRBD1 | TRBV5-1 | TGCGCCAGCAGCGTGAACAGGGGGCAAGGTTCACCCCTCCACTTT | CASSVNRGQGSPLHF